This T cell receptor (beta chain) was recorded in a study of radiation and T cells in renal cell carcinoma. The wider study: Nephrectomy followed 15 Gy stereotactic body radiation by 4 weeks.

Study-wide results and limits: Without pretreatment biopsies, baseline tumor clonotype presence was undetermined.

To note about this clone: Its antigen is not identified.

Some clones are missing from TCRdb's copy, which holds only in-frame ones; the method was immunoSEQ multiplex PCR. The sample has roughly 140,000 clones, roughly 87% seen once. This CDR3 has 13 residues. Germline loops: CDR1 SNHLY, CDR2 FYNNEI. The germline V and J ends were trimmed by 2 bases and 4 bases, with 8 bases remaining between them. Time point specified: blood 2 weeks post-SBRT. Treatment indicated: 15 Gy SBRT to primary tumor, nephrectomy 4 weeks later. Blood was sampled at baseline, 2 weeks and 4 weeks after SBRT. This receptor was taken from a woman aged 45-65 years with renal cell carcinoma. The starting material was blood, obtained from a patient whose treatment included radiotherapy and nephrectomy. The rearrangement links TRBV2 to TRBJ1-1; the D gene is possibly TRBD1 (5 bases). The CDR3 loop reads CASSEWRGTEAFF. The DNA for the CDR3 is TGTGCCAGCAGTGAATGGAGGGGCACTGAAGCTTTCTTT.